The 19 T cell receptor beta chains in this list originate from one sample, sequenced in a study of Graves' ophthalmopathy and Graves' hyperthyroidism. RNA transcripts were the source from which TCR beta CDR3 regions were amplified. HTBI primers were used in a first-round RT-PCR, which preceded a second-round multiplex PCR. Using its own MiXCR run on the multiplex PCR reads, TCRdb lists one record per CDR3 protein. The table has hundreds of thousands of distinct CDR3 sequences, 22% seen once; the top ten hold approximately 7%. The specimen was peripheral blood. These receptors all come from a woman aged 18-35 years with stable Graves' hyperthyroidism. Some clones in this sample may be carry-over from other donors' samples.

This clonotype was counted ten times or more. The chain has TRBV6-1 and TRBJ2-5; TRBD1 might be the D (6 bases). CDR1 and CDR2 (germline): MNHNS, SASEGT. This CDR3 has 14 residues. V was cut by 3 bases and J by 5 bases, with 13 bases left in between. CDR3 region: CASSDPTGRETQYF. The CDR3 DNA follows: TGTGCCAGCAGTGACCCTACAGGGCGGGAGACCCAGTACTTC.

This clonotype was recorded many times. The rearrangement uses TRBV6-1 and TRBJ1-2; possibly TRBD1 for D (6 bases). This CDR3 comprises 14 residues. Germline V gene sequence: CDR1 MNHNS, CDR2 SASEGT. With 5 bases removed from V and 5 bases from J, the gap between germline ends came to 15 bases. The CDR3 reads CASSKDRTGYGYTF. The DNA for the CDR3 is TGTGCCAGCAGTAAAGACAGGACCGGTTATGGCTACACCTTC.

Many counts were recorded for this clonotype. The V and J genes are TRBV20-1 and TRBJ2-7, with 8 bases that match TRBD2. From germline, CDR1 is DFQATT and CDR2 SNEGSKA (reference sequence). V gave up 3 bases and J gave up 1 base; unmatched junction bases: 8. CDR3 length: 15 amino acids. This CDR3 reads CSARPGTSGSYEQYF. The CDR3, as DNA: TGCAGTGCTAGGCCGGGAACTAGCGGATCCTACGAGCAGTACTTC.

This clonotype turned up a few times. This chain connects TRBV19 to TRBJ1-5; D uncertain. The CDR3 covers 14 residues. V lost 1 base and J lost 4, with 8 bases in between. Germline V gives CDR1 LNHDA, CDR2 SQIVND (reference sequence). CDR3: CASSIGNRNQPQHF. CDR3 DNA sequence: TGTGCCAGTAGTATAGGTAATCGGAATCAGCCCCAGCATTTT.

In this sample, this clonotype turned up many times. This sequence joins TRBV30 and TRBJ1-6; TRBD1 matches at 9 bases. Looked up from germline, CDR1 is GTSNPN and CDR2 is SVGIG (reference sequence). CDR3 length equals 15 residues. Unmatched junction bases numbered 4, after V lost 1 base and J lost 6 bases. The CDR3 DNA reads TGTGCCTGGAGTGGCCCGGGACAGGGTAATTCACCCCTCCACTTT. This translates into CAWSGPGQGNSPLHF.

This clonotype was seen at least ten times. The chain recombines TRBV20-1 with TRBJ2-5, with 7 positions matching TRBD1. This CDR3 is 15 amino acids long. The J segment lost 5 bases and the V segment lost 5 bases, leaving 14 bases of the junction unmatched. The germline V gene encodes CDR1 DFQATT and CDR2 SNEGSKA (reference sequence). The DNA for the CDR3 is TGCAGTGCTCCCCCGGGACAGAAGCTGCAGGAGACCCAGTACTTC. It specifies CSAPPGQKLQETQYF.

The CDR3 coding sequence is TGCGCCAGCAGCCAAGTATTGACTAGCGGCTACGAGCAGTACTTC. It is translated as CASSQVLTSGYEQYF. The V gene is TRBV4-1, the J gene TRBJ2-7; 9 nucleotides agree with TRBD2. V lost 1 base to trimming and J lost 3 bases; unmatched junction nucleotides: 4. CDR3 size: 15 residues. CDR1 is MGHRA, CDR2 YSYEKL, per germline.

The table lists this clonotype with many counts. V and J are TRBV15 and TRBJ1-5, with 12 bases identical to TRBD1. Germline loops: CDR1 LNHNV, CDR2 YYDKDF (reference sequence). V shed 1 base, J shed 7 bases, and the junction held 8 bases outside the gene matches. There are 17 residues in the CDR3. CDR3 DNA sequence: TGTGCCACCAGCAGAGCTATAGACGGGACAGGGGGCCAGCCCCAGCATTTT. Translated, it gives CATSRAIDGTGGQPQHF.

In DNA form, the CDR3 reads TGTGCTAGTGTATCAGTAAATGGCTACACCTTC. Translated: CASVSVNGYTF. The V call is TRBV12-5, the J call TRBJ1-2; D not resolved. The CDR3 runs 11 residues. Trimming shortened V by 7 bases and J by 6 bases, and 9 bases separated the two germline ends. The V gene's germline CDR1 is LGHNT and CDR2 FRNRAP.

This clonotype was observed at least ten times. Here the CDR3 DNA reads TGCGCCAGCAGTGGCCCCTCCTCTGAAGCTTTCTTT. This sequence encodes CASSGPSSEAFF. This chain links TRBV10-2 with TRBJ1-1, with D hard to call. The germline gives CDR1 WSHSY, CDR2 SAAADI. V shed 4 bases and J shed 6 bases, with 9 bases lying between them. This CDR3 has 12 residues.

This clonotype has a count of ten or more. CDR3 residues: CASSDAGGTEAFF. The CDR3, as DNA: TGTGCCAGCAGCGACGCAGGGGGGACTGAAGCTTTCTTT. The chain is built from TRBV6-1 and TRBJ1-1, with 7 bases matching TRBD1. The V gene's germline CDR1 is MNHNS and CDR2 SASEGT. CDR3 size: 13 residues. V shed 6 bases, J shed 5 bases, and the junction held 6 bases outside the gene matches.

This chain uses TRBV3-1 with TRBJ1-1, with no clear D. The CDR3 contains 13 residues. Trimming left V 3 bases short and J 5 bases short, with 10 bases between. Germline-derived CDR1 and CDR2 are LGHDT and YNNKEL (reference sequence). The chain's CDR3 is CASSQGSGTEAFF. For the CDR3, the DNA is TGTGCCAGCAGCCAGGGCTCGGGGACTGAAGCTTTCTTT.

The genes are TRBV20-1 and TRBJ1-3; weak D call: TRBD1 (6 bases). Deletions cut 5 bases from V and 1 base from J, with 12 bases between. Germline assignment: CDR1 DFQATT and CDR2 SNEGSKA (reference sequence). The length of the CDR3 is 14 residues. In DNA, the CDR3 is TGCAGTGCTGGAGTGGGGGCTTCTGGAAACACCATATATTTT. Translation: CSAGVGASGNTIYF.

This clonotype came up a few times. The chain is built from TRBV7-2 and TRBJ2-2; D is uncertain. The CDR3 is made up of 15 amino acids. Looked up from germline, CDR1 is SGHTA and CDR2 is FQGNSA. V dropped 10 bases and J dropped 2 bases, with 17 bases sitting between them. In DNA form, the CDR3 reads TGTGCCACCACTCCACTGAGGACCAACACCGGGGAGCTGTTTTTT. Its translation is CATTPLRTNTGELFF.

This clonotype has at least ten counts. The J gene is TRBJ2-5, the V gene TRBV3-1; D is perhaps TRBD1 (5 bases). The CDR3 runs 14 residues. Trimming took 5 bases from V and 1 from J, leaving 11 bases between them. Looked up from germline, CDR1 is LGHDT and CDR2 is YNNKEL (reference sequence). CDR3 loop: CASSITGVQETQYF. The CDR3 DNA sequence: TGTGCCAGCAGCATAACAGGAGTCCAAGAGACCCAGTACTTC.

The chain is built from TRBV12-3 or TRBV12-4 and TRBJ1-1, with 10 bases fitting TRBD1. Trimming at V came to 3 bases and at J to 4 bases, leaving 11 bases not matched to a gene. This CDR3 spans 17 amino acids. The DNA of the CDR3 is TGTGCCAGCAGTTTCGGTGACAGGGGGCAGGAGGGCACTGAAGCTTTCTTT. Translation: CASSFGDRGQEGTEAFF.

The table lists this clonotype with a few counts. J is TRBJ1-1 and V is TRBV6-1; D unresolved. Germline values: CDR1 MNHNS, CDR2 SASEGT. The CDR3 loop spans 16 amino acids. Deletions cut 0 bases from V and 1 base from J, with 12 bases between. For the CDR3, the DNA is TGTGCCAGCAGTGAAGCATCTCGGTCTCCGAACACTGAAGCTTTCTTT. Protein product: CASSEASRSPNTEAFF.

The table lists this clonotype with a count of one. This chain links TRBV10-3 with TRBJ1-2; D uncertain. The CDR3 runs 11 residues. Germline V gene data show CDR1 as ENHRY and CDR2 as SYGVKD. The CDR3: CASAAFYGYTF. In DNA form, the CDR3 reads TGTGCATCCGCGGCTTTCTATGGCTACACCTTC.

In this sample, this clonotype turned up many times. This chain joins TRBV10-3 and TRBJ1-5, with D unclear. The germline V gene has CDR1 ENHRY and CDR2 SYGVKD. V dropped 0 bases and J dropped 6 bases, with 6 bases sitting between them. This CDR3 comprises 13 residues. The CDR3 DNA reads as TGTGCCATCAGTGAGTCCGATGGTCAGCCCCAGCATTTT. The encoded protein is CAISESDGQPQHF.